The 27 T cell receptor beta chains in this list originate from one sample, sequenced in a study of T cell changes during pregnancy in multiple sclerosis. The assay was immunoSEQ multiplex PCR, and TCRdb's table has in-frame clones only and misses some. Of about 100,000 clones in the sample, approximately 90% are singletons; the top ten hold 0.65% to 0.9%. Sequenced here: peripheral blood, sampled in the third trimester of pregnancy. These receptors all stem from a female donor in good health, enrolled as a control in a pregnancy study.

The chain couples TRBV30 to TRBJ2-3; D gene unclear. From germline, CDR1 is GTSNPN and CDR2 SVGIG (reference sequence). Trimming pared 0 bases from V and 0 bases from J, leaving 10 bases between. This CDR3 region has 15 residues. The CDR3 here is CAWSVSPLSTDTQYF. The CDR3 bases are TGTGCCTGGAGTGTAAGCCCGCTAAGCACAGATACGCAGTATTTT.

V is TRBV11-3 and J is TRBJ2-7, with 7 bases lining up with TRBD1. Unmatched junction bases numbered 17, after V lost 5 bases and J lost 7 bases. The germline CDR1 and CDR2 sequences are SGHNT and YENEEA. The CDR3 has 16 residues. This chain's CDR3 is CASSNQDRETSWEQYF. CDR3 sequence (DNA): TGTGCCAGCAGCAACCAAGACAGGGAGACGTCCTGGGAGCAGTACTTC.

This clone was recorded only once. The genes are TRBV4-3 and TRBJ1-2; 8 bases are shared with TRBD1. J gave up 8 bases and V 1 base, and 12 bases lay outside the gene matches. The CDR3 runs to 16 residues. Looked up from germline, CDR1 is LGHNA and CDR2 is YSLEER. The CDR3 protein is CASSQARTGTGMGYTF. The CDR3 bases are TGCGCCAGCAGCCAAGCTCGGACAGGGACTGGGATGGGCTACACCTTC.

The V call is TRBV6-5, the J call TRBJ1-5; D perhaps matches TRBD1 (5 bases). This CDR3 comprises 14 residues. The V gene lost 5 bases and the J gene lost 3 bases, with 11 bases spanning the gap. Germline V gene sequence: CDR1 MNHEY, CDR2 SVGAGI. CDR3 coding DNA: TGTGCCAGCAGTGGGACGGGACTCAATCAGCCCCAGCATTTT. This gives the protein CASSGTGLNQPQHF.

The chain is built from TRBV27 and TRBJ2-7; 9 positions match TRBD1. The V and J ends lost 5 bases and 4 bases, in that order; junction bases with no gene match: 9. The CDR3 has 15 amino acids. Germline V gives CDR1 MNHEY, CDR2 SMNVEV (reference sequence). CDR3 protein: CASSLDRGGVYEQYF. CDR3 sequence (DNA): TGTGCCAGCAGTCTTGACAGGGGGGGCGTGTACGAGCAGTACTTC.

The rearrangement uses TRBV25-1 and TRBJ1-1, with D possibly TRBD1 on 6 matching bases. Trimming removed 6 bases from V and 0 bases from J, with 11 bases in between. Germline loops: CDR1 MGHDK, CDR2 SYGVNS. CDR3 length equals 14 residues. The CDR3 DNA is TGTGCCAGCAGAGGACAGACGGTGAACACTGAAGCTTTCTTT. Its protein is CASRGQTVNTEAFF. Drawing the rest from reference TRBV25-1 and TRBJ1-1, the complete variable domain is EADIYQTPRYLVIGTGKKITLECSQTMGHDKMYWYQQDPGMELHLIHYSYGVNSTEKGDLSSESTVSRIRTEHFPLTLESARPSHTSQYLCASRGQTVNTEAFFGQGTRLTVV.

CDR3 residues: CASSNPGQGIYEQYF. The CDR3 nucleotides are TGTGCCAGTAGTAACCCCGGACAGGGGATCTACGAGCAGTACTTC. The V gene is TRBV19, the J gene TRBJ2-7; TRBD1 matches at 9 bases. Germline trimming cut 4 bases from V and 3 bases from J; bases unmatched to any gene: 7. Looked up from germline, CDR1 is LNHDA and CDR2 is SQIVND (reference sequence). The CDR3 spans 15 residues.

The chain joins TRBV5-8 to TRBJ1-1; 9 nucleotides line up with TRBD1. The CDR3 consists of 14 residues. The trim removed 4 bases at V and 1 base at J, leaving 2 bases unmatched. Looked up from germline, CDR1 is SGHTS and CDR2 is YDEGEE. The CDR3: CASSGDRANTEAFF. CDR3 coding DNA: TGTGCCAGCAGCGGGGACAGGGCGAACACTGAAGCTTTCTTT.

In DNA, the CDR3 is TGTGCCTGGAGTCCGGAACAGGAAGCTTTCTTT. Translation gives CAWSPEQEAFF. The chain uses TRBV30 and TRBJ1-1; no definite D call. The CDR3 covers 11 residues. The V end lost 2 bases, the J end lost 8 bases, and 9 bases lay between the germline ends. Germline-derived CDR1 and CDR2 are GTSNPN and SVGIG (reference sequence).

This chain links TRBV9 with TRBJ2-5; TRBD2 agrees at 7 bases. Germline lookup yields CDR1 SGDLS and CDR2 YYNGEE. The CDR3 consists of 16 residues. The V gene end was trimmed by 2 bases and the J gene end by 2 bases; junction bases not matched to a gene: 9. DNA for the CDR3: TGTGCCAGCAGCGTCTCTGTTCGGGGGGAGCAAGAGACCCAGTACTTC. Amino acids: CASSVSVRGEQETQYF.

The chain recombines TRBV6-4 with TRBJ1-1, with a weak D call TRBD1 (6 bases). Trimming stripped 2 bases from V and 10 bases from J, with 11 bases between. The CDR3 has 12 residues. Germline assignment: CDR1 MRHNA and CDR2 SNTAGT. CDR3 loop: CASSDGGKVAFF. For the CDR3, the DNA is TGTGCCAGCAGTGACGGGGGCAAAGTAGCTTTCTTT.

V usage is TRBV4-3 and J usage is TRBJ1-2; the match to TRBD1 covers 7 bases. CDR3 length: 13 residues. Germline CDR1 LGHNA, CDR2 YSLEER. J lost 3 bases, V lost 7 bases, and 5 bases had no gene match. CDR3 DNA: TGCGCCAGCATGGGCCAGGGGGACTATGGCTACACCTTC. Translated: CASMGQGDYGYTF.

This clone was counted a single time. This chain connects TRBV5-1 to TRBJ1-1, with D maybe TRBD1 (6 bases). The CDR3 runs 15 residues. Between the trimmed V and J ends, which lost 4 bases and 4 bases, there was a span of 17 bases. The germline V gene has CDR1 SGHRS and CDR2 YFSETQ. The CDR3 DNA is TGCGCCAGCAGCGCCAATTTGGGGGGGCCCACTGAAGCTTTCTTT. Translated: CASSANLGGPTEAFF.

This rearrangement joins TRBV27 to TRBJ2-1; tentatively, D is TRBD2 (5 bases). Trimming took 8 bases from V and 3 from J, leaving 14 bases between them. Germline CDR1 MNHEY, CDR2 SMNVEV (reference sequence). This CDR3 spans 14 amino acids. In nucleotides, the CDR3 is TGTGCCAGCCAACCGGGATTTAACTACAATGAGCAGTTCTTC. Translated: CASQPGFNYNEQFF.

The genes are TRBV7-9 and TRBJ1-4; D might be TRBD1 (5 bases). V was shortened by 5 bases and J by 7 bases, with 17 bases between the two germline ends. Germline V gene lookup returns CDR1 SEHNR and CDR2 FQNEAQ (reference sequence). The CDR3 has 15 residues. As DNA, the CDR3 is TGTGCCAGCAGCGAACGACTGGGGGGAAGTGAAAAACTGTTTTTT. Protein sequence: CASSERLGGSEKLFF.

The V call is TRBV5-6, the J call TRBJ2-7; no firm D call. With 3 bases removed from V and 1 base from J, the gap between germline ends came to 11 bases. The CDR3 loop spans 14 amino acids. Germline CDR1 and CDR2: SGHDT and YYEEEE. CDR3 sequence: CASSYGSGSYEQYF. The CDR3, as DNA: TGTGCCAGCAGCTACGGGTCCGGATCCTACGAGCAGTACTTC.

The chain joins TRBV19 to TRBJ2-5; 11 nucleotides match TRBD1. The CDR3 covers 15 residues. The ends lost 5 bases at V and 4 bases at J; junction bases unmatched: 6. The germline CDR1 and CDR2 sequences are LNHDA and SQIVND (reference sequence). Here the CDR3 reads CASSPRGTGGETQYF. DNA for the CDR3: TGTGCCAGTAGTCCAAGGGGGACAGGGGGAGAGACCCAGTACTTC.

The V call is TRBV5-8, the J call TRBJ2-3, with 9 bases lining up with TRBD1. This CDR3 has 15 residues. CDR1 is SGHTS and CDR2 is YDEGEE in the germline V gene. V shed 4 bases and J 5 bases; nucleotides not matched to a gene: 8. This CDR3 is CASSGKTGGIDTQYF. The CDR3 nucleotides are TGTGCCAGCAGCGGGAAGACAGGGGGAATAGATACGCAGTATTTT.

As DNA, the CDR3 is TGTGCCATCGGCTCCAGAGTGAACAGGGCCTCCGAAGCTTTCTTT. Its protein product is CAIGSRVNRASEAFF. The gene calls are TRBV10-3 and TRBJ1-1, with D possibly TRBD1 on 6 matching bases. Trimming left V 8 bases short and J 8 bases short, with 24 bases between. The CDR3 is 15 amino acids. Germline-derived CDR1 and CDR2 are ENHRY and SYGVKD.

This rearrangement joins TRBV10-3 to TRBJ2-3; 11 bases are a match to TRBD2. The germline V gene has CDR1 ENHRY and CDR2 SYGVKD. This CDR3 is built from 15 residues. Unmatched junction bases numbered 9, after V lost 8 bases and J lost 5 bases. The CDR3 region is CAIGLAGGLGDTQYF. CDR3 nucleotides: TGTGCCATCGGCTTAGCGGGGGGGCTGGGAGATACGCAGTATTTT.

The chain carries TRBV15 and TRBJ1-1; D perhaps matches TRBD1 (6 bases). CDR3 length: 14 residues. Germline assignment: CDR1 LNHNV and CDR2 YYDKDF (reference sequence). V lost 5 bases and J 1 base, leaving 11 bases between the germline ends. The CDR3 here is CATSFSTGNTEAFF. CDR3 bases: TGTGCCACCAGCTTTTCGACAGGGAACACTGAAGCTTTCTTT. Using reference TRBV15 and TRBJ1-1 for the parts outside the CDR3, the full variable domain is DAMVIQNPRYQVTQFGKPVTLSCSQTLNHNVMYWYQQKSSQAPKLLFHYYDKDFNNEADTPDNFQSRRPNTSFCFLDIRSPGLGDTAMYLCATSFSTGNTEAFFGQGTRLTVV.

The genes are TRBV5-1 and TRBJ2-7, with TRBD1 identical over 8 bases. Germline loops: CDR1 SGHRS, CDR2 YFSETQ. J gave up 5 bases and V 2 bases, and 9 bases lay outside the gene matches. The CDR3 has 15 amino acids. The CDR3 DNA reads TGCGCCAGCAGCTTATGGGACAGGAGATTGGACGAGCAGTACTTC. Its protein product is CASSLWDRRLDEQYF.

V is TRBV5-1 and J is TRBJ1-2; 9 nucleotides align to TRBD1. The CDR3 covers 16 residues. From germline, CDR1 is SGHRS and CDR2 YFSETQ. After removal of 3 bases from V and 0 bases from J, the junction contained 6 bases not matched to a gene. CDR3 in amino acids: CASSSRDRDSNYGYTF. CDR3 bases: TGCGCCAGCAGCTCCCGGGACAGGGACTCTAACTATGGCTACACCTTC.

The gene calls are TRBV4-3 and TRBJ1-2; the match to TRBD1 covers 7 bases. The CDR3 has 15 amino acids. After removal of 1 base from V and 5 bases from J, the junction contained 7 bases not matched to a gene. The V gene's germline CDR1 is LGHNA and CDR2 YSLEER. The chain's CDR3 is CASSQGIWTGYGYTF. CDR3 nucleotides: TGCGCCAGCAGCCAAGGAATCTGGACAGGTTATGGCTACACCTTC.

J is TRBJ2-7 and V is TRBV11-3; D ambiguous. This CDR3 is built from 11 residues. With 3 bases removed from V and 3 bases from J, the gap between germline ends came to 3 bases. Per germline, CDR1 SGHNT and CDR2 YENEEA. The DNA for the CDR3 is TGTGCCAGCAGCTTCAGCTACGAGCAGTACTTC. Translation gives CASSFSYEQYF.

This clone appeared a single time. The chain couples TRBV9 to TRBJ2-7, with D tentatively TRBD2 (6 bases). Per the germline V gene, CDR1 is SGDLS and CDR2 is YYNGEE. V shed 2 bases and J shed 3 bases, with 6 bases lying between them. The CDR3 loop spans 12 amino acids. For the CDR3, the DNA is TGTGCCAGCAGCGTGGAGGGCTACGAGCAGTACTTC. This translates into CASSVEGYEQYF. The full variable domain, its missing parts supplied by reference TRBV9 and TRBJ2-7, is DSGVTQTPKHLITATGQRVTLRCSPRSGDLSVYWYQQSLDQGLQFLIQYYNGEERAKGNILERFSAQQFPDLHSELNLSSLELGDSALYFCASSVEGYEQYFGPGTRLTVT.

The chain joins TRBV20-1 to TRBJ1-2; possibly TRBD1 for D (5 bases). Trimming pared 1 base from V and 10 bases from J, leaving 10 bases between. This CDR3 region has 11 residues. Per germline, CDR1 DFQATT and CDR2 SNEGSKA (reference sequence). The DNA for the CDR3 is TGCAGTGCTAGAGTAGACAGTGACTACACCTTC. Its protein product is CSARVDSDYTF.